This paragraph reports one T cell receptor beta chain. This sample stems from a study of blood T cell repertoires in COVID-19. Generated by immunoSEQ multiplex PCR, the TCRdb table keeps only in-frame clones and is missing some. The table includes around 250,000 clones, approximately 85% detected once. The study drew participants aged about 18 to 89 years from some 23 US areas. There are 15 residues in the CDR3. Losses at the gene ends were 1 base for V and 6 bases for J; bases not matched to a gene: 3. Germline-derived CDR1 and CDR2 are SGHTS and YDEGEE. The rearrangement joins TRBV5-8 to TRBJ2-1, with 11 bases matching TRBD2. The TCR comes from a woman in her 50s who had recovered from COVID-19. Material for sequencing was PBMCs or T cells enriched from blood (not recorded which). The CDR3 DNA sequence: TGTGCCAGCAGCTTGAGACTAGCGGGATCCAATGAGCAGTTCTTC. The encoded protein is CASSLRLAGSNEQFF.